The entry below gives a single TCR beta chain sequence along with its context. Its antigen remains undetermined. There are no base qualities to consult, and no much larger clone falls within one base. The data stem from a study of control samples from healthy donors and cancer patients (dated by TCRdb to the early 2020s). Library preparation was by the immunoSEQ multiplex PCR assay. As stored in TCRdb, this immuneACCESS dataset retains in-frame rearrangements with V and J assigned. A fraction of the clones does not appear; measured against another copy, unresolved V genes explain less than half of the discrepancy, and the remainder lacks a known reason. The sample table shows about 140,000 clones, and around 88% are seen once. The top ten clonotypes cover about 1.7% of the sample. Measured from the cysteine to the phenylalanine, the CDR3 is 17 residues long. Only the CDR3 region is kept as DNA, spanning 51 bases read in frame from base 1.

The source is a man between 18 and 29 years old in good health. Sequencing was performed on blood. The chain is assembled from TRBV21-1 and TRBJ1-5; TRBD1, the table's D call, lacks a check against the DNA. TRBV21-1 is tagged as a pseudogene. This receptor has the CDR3 CASSPDRGPRGLQPQHF. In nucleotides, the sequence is TGTGCCAGCAGCCCGGACAGGGGACCCCGCGGGCTTCAGCCCCAGCATTTT.